The 2 T cell receptor beta chains given below trace back to one sample, sequenced in a study of shared clonotypes between healthy human individuals. Measured with immunoSEQ multiplex PCR; TCRdb has only the in-frame clones, and not every one. The data hold over a million clones, with 78% observed a single time. The source material was memory CD4+ T cells from PBMCs. Subset of the sample: CD45RA-negative fraction. The receptors here all came from a man aged 18 to 29 in good health. Some clones in this sample may be carry-over from other donors' samples.

The CDR3 spells CASSPGRESEQYF. The CDR3, as DNA: TGTGCCAGCAGTCCCGGGAGGGAGAGCGAGCAGTACTTC. The chain has TRBV2 and TRBJ2-7; 8 nucleotides align to TRBD2. The CDR3 has 13 amino acids. The trim removed 5 bases at V and 6 bases at J, leaving 6 bases unmatched. Germline lookup yields CDR1 SNHLY and CDR2 FYNNEI.

V is TRBV7-9 and J is TRBJ2-7; weak D call: TRBD2 (6 bases). Germline V lookup: CDR1 SEHNR, CDR2 FQNEAQ (reference sequence). The V end was cut by 5 bases, the J end by 0 bases, with 11 bases between. The CDR3 runs 14 residues. This chain's CDR3 is CASSPSASSYEQYF. CDR3 nucleotides: TGTGCCAGCAGCCCTAGCGCCAGCTCCTACGAGCAGTACTTC.